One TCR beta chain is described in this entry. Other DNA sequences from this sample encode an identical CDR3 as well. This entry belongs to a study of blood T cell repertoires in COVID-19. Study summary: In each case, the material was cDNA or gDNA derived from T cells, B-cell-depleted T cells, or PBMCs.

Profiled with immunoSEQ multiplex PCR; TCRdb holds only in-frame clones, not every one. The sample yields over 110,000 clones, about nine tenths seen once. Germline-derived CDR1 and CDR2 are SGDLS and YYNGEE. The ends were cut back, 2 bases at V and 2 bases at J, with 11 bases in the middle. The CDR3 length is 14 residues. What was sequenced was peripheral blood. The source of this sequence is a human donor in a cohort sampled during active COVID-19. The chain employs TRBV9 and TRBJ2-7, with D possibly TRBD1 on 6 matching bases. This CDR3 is CASSVRQGPYEQYF. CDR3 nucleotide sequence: TGTGCCAGCAGCGTCAGGCAGGGGCCCTACGAGCAGTACTTC. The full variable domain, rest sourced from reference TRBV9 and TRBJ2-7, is DSGVTQTPKHLITATGQRVTLRCSPRSGDLSVYWYQQSLDQGLQFLIQYYNGEERAKGNILERFSAQQFPDLHSELNLSSLELGDSALYFCASSVRQGPYEQYFGPGTRLTVT.